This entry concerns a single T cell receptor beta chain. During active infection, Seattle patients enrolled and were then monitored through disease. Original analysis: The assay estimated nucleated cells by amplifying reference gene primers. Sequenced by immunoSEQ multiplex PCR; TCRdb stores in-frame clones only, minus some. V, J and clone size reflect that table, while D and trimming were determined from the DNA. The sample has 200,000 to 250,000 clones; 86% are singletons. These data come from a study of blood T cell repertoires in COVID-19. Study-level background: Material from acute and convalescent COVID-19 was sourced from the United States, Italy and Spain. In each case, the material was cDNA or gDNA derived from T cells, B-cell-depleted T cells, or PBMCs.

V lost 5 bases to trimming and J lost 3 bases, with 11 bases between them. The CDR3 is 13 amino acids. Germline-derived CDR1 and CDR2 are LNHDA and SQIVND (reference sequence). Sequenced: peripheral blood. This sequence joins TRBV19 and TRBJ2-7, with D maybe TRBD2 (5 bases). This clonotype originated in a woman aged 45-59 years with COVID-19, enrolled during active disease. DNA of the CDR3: TGTGCCAGTAGTGTAAGTCGGGGCTACGAGCAGTACGTC. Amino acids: CASSVSRGYEQYV.